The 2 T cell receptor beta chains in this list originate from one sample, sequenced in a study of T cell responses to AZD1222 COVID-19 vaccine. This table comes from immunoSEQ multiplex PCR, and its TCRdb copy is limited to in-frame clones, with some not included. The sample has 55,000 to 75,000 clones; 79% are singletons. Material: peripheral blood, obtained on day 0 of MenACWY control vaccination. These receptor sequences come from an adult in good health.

DNA of the CDR3: TGTGCCAGCATAGCCTATAGCAATCAGCCCCAGCATTTT. It specifies CASIAYSNQPQHF. The chain links TRBV28 to TRBJ1-5, with D uncertain. The CDR3 covers 13 residues. Trimming took off 7 bases at V and 0 bases at J, with 7 bases between the two ends. Germline CDR1 is MDHEN and CDR2 is SYDVKM.

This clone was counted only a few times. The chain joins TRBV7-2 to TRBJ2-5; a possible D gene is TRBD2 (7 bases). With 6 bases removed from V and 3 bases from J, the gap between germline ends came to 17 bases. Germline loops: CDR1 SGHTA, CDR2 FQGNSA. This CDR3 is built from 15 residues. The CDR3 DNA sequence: TGTGCCAGCAGTACACAGGGAGGGAAGGAAGAGACCCAGTACTTC. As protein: CASSTQGGKEETQYF.